These 24 T cell receptor beta chains came from one sample sequenced in a study of STAT5B mutations in CD4+ large granular lymphocyte leukemia. Assay used: immunoSEQ multiplex PCR; TCRdb lists only in-frame clones, some missing. The data hold about 40,000 clones, with roughly 79% observed a single time. Sequencing was done on a sample of CD4+ T cells from blood buffy coats. All receptors come from a human donor in good health.

This chain uses TRBV7-8 with TRBJ1-2; 11 nucleotides match TRBD1. The CDR3 is 15 residues long. Germline V gene sequence: CDR1 SGHVS, CDR2 FQNEAQ. The ends lost 5 bases at V and 4 bases at J; junction bases unmatched: 6. The DNA of the CDR3 is TGTGCCAGCAGCCCAGGGGACAGGGGGTCCTATGGCTACACCTTC. Its protein product is CASSPGDRGSYGYTF.

This chain connects TRBV5-5 to TRBJ2-7; D is unclear. Germline V gene sequence: CDR1 SGHKS, CDR2 YYEKEE (reference sequence). This CDR3 region has 14 residues. V lost 4 bases, J lost 0 bases, and 11 bases lay in between. This CDR3 is CASSLSVGSYEQYF. The CDR3 DNA follows: TGTGCCAGCAGCCTCTCAGTGGGCTCCTACGAGCAGTACTTC.

The V and J genes are TRBV11-2 and TRBJ1-1; D remains unclear. This CDR3 is built from 13 residues. Germline CDR1 and CDR2: SGHAT and FQNNGV. The V end lost 1 base, the J end lost 6 bases, and 9 bases lay between the germline ends. CDR3 sequence (DNA): TGTGCCAGCAGCTTAGGGGAAGGCGCTGAAGCTTTCTTT. It yields the protein CASSLGEGAEAFF.

The rearrangement joins TRBV7-2 to TRBJ1-1, with D unclear. The CDR3 has 15 residues. Between the trimmed V and J ends, which lost 1 base and 0 bases, there was a span of 9 bases. Germline V gene lookup returns CDR1 SGHTA and CDR2 FQGNSA. The CDR3 DNA is TGTGCCAGCAGCTTAGGAGGACGGATGAACACTGAAGCTTTCTTT. This codes for CASSLGGRMNTEAFF.

This chain uses TRBV6-5 with TRBJ2-2; maybe TRBD2 (6 bases). CDR1 MNHEY and CDR2 SVGAGI come from the germline V gene. CDR3 length: 14 residues. V lost 6 bases and J lost 2, with 10 bases in between. The CDR3 reads CASSIGTNTGELFF. CDR3 DNA sequence: TGTGCCAGCAGCATCGGGACTAACACCGGGGAGCTGTTTTTT.

The chain employs TRBV5-6 and TRBJ2-5; no clear D. The germline gives CDR1 SGHDT, CDR2 YYEEEE. This CDR3 comprises 13 residues. V shed 3 bases and J shed 5 bases, with 11 bases lying between them. CDR3 in DNA: TGTGCCAGCAGCTACCAGTCGCGGGAGACCCAGTACTTC. Protein: CASSYQSRETQYF.

The chain combines TRBV4-1 with TRBJ1-5; 9 bases map to TRBD1. Germline trimming cut 3 bases from V and 4 bases from J; bases unmatched to any gene: 10. Germline CDR1 reads MGHRA; CDR2 reads YSYEKL. This CDR3 has 17 amino acids. This CDR3 reads CASSQPTGGIRNQPQHF. CDR3 nucleotides: TGCGCCAGCAGCCAGCCGACAGGGGGGATAAGAAATCAGCCCCAGCATTTT.

This clone appeared a single time. The rearrangement joins TRBV4-1 to TRBJ2-1, with D tentatively TRBD1 or TRBD2 (7 bases each). V dropped 0 bases and J dropped 0 bases, with 12 bases sitting between them. Germline CDR1 MGHRA, CDR2 YSYEKL. The CDR3 is made up of 17 amino acids. The CDR3 here is CASSQEGGTVSYNEQFF. CDR3 DNA: TGCGCCAGCAGCCAAGAGGGAGGGACAGTCTCCTACAATGAGCAGTTCTTC.

The chain joins TRBV11-3 to TRBJ2-7; 7 positions agree with TRBD1. Per the germline V gene, CDR1 is SGHNT and CDR2 is YENEEA. This CDR3 has 12 residues. With 5 bases clipped from V and 6 bases from J, the junction kept 4 bases outside the gene matches. CDR3 DNA: TGTGCCAGCAGCCTTGACAGGGTCGAGCAGTACTTC. It yields the protein CASSLDRVEQYF.

The chain links TRBV30 to TRBJ1-2; D not resolved. CDR1 is GTSNPN, CDR2 SVGIG, per germline (reference sequence). Trimming shortened V by 4 bases and J by 8 bases, and 14 bases separated the two germline ends. CDR3 length: 12 amino acids. Here the CDR3 reads CAWKGTASGYTF. Written as DNA, the CDR3 is TGTGCCTGGAAGGGTACCGCCTCGGGCTACACCTTC.

The rearrangement uses TRBV7-9 and TRBJ2-7; D is possibly TRBD2 (5 bases). This CDR3 has 11 residues. Between the trimmed V and J ends, which lost 4 bases and 6 bases, there was a span of 7 bases. The germline gives CDR1 SEHNR, CDR2 FQNEAQ (reference sequence). In nucleotides, the CDR3 is TGTGCCAGCAGCTCAGAGGGCGAGCAGTACTTC. It codes for CASSSEGEQYF.

The genes are TRBV5-4 and TRBJ2-5; TRBD2 agrees at 8 bases. With V trimmed by 3 bases and J by 4 bases, 11 bases remained unmatched. Germline V gives CDR1 SGHNT, CDR2 YYREEE (reference sequence). The CDR3 sequence is 16 residues long. CDR3 loop: CASSYPTGTRGETQYF. The CDR3 DNA reads as TGTGCCAGCAGCTATCCTACCGGGACTAGAGGAGAGACCCAGTACTTC.

This chain links TRBV28 with TRBJ1-2; no reliable D call. Trimming removed 7 bases from V and 5 bases from J, with 11 bases in between. The CDR3 length is 12 residues. Germline lookup yields CDR1 MDHEN and CDR2 SYDVKM. Written as DNA, the CDR3 is TGTGCCAGCAATACGCCAGTTTATGGCTACACCTTC. It specifies CASNTPVYGYTF.

This clone was counted a few times. The gene calls are TRBV11-2 and TRBJ1-6; perhaps TRBD1 as D (5 bases). The CDR3 is 17 residues long. Germline V gene data show CDR1 as SGHAT and CDR2 as FQNNGV. Trimming removed 5 bases from V and 9 bases from J, with 23 bases in between. As DNA, the CDR3 is TGTGCCAGCAGCCCACGTTGGGGTCCTGGGGGTGGTTCACCCCTCCACTTT. Amino acid sequence: CASSPRWGPGGGSPLHF.

This clone was seen just once. J is TRBJ1-3 and V is TRBV28; D not resolved. The germline CDR1 and CDR2 sequences are MDHEN and SYDVKM. V was trimmed by 5 bases and J by 0 bases, leaving 11 bases between them. The CDR3 contains 15 residues. The DNA of the CDR3 is TGTGCCAGCAGTCCCCTACAGATCTCTGGAAACACCATATATTTT. Protein: CASSPLQISGNTIYF.

The V and J genes are TRBV7-3 and TRBJ2-3, with D unclear. The ends were cut back, 3 bases at V and 5 bases at J, with 9 bases in the middle. This CDR3 region has 13 residues. Germline assignment: CDR1 SGHTA and CDR2 FQGTGA. CDR3 nucleotides: TGTGCCAGCAGCTTCGCGCCCCGAGATACGCAGTATTTT. Translating it yields CASSFAPRDTQYF.

The chain employs TRBV9 and TRBJ2-1; no definite D call. Germline CDR1 SGDLS, CDR2 YYNGEE. The CDR3 totals 17 residues. Between the trimmed V and J ends, which lost 0 bases and 8 bases, there was a span of 21 bases. CDR3 sequence: CASSVGFKDPLDDEQFF. The CDR3 DNA reads TGTGCCAGCAGCGTAGGGTTTAAGGACCCCCTGGATGATGAGCAGTTCTTC.

The J gene is TRBJ2-7, the V gene TRBV11-3, with TRBD1 identical over 10 bases. The germline CDR1 and CDR2 sequences are SGHNT and YENEEA. The CDR3 runs to 17 residues. V trimming: 1 base; J trimming: 2 bases; junction bases outside the gene matches: 8. The CDR3 DNA sequence: TGTGCCAGCAGCTTAGGGCTCGGGGGACAGGGGACCTACGAGCAGTACTTC. Its translation: CASSLGLGGQGTYEQYF.

The chain joins TRBV15 to TRBJ2-4; D is unclear. CDR3 length: 16 residues. V lost 3 bases and J lost 3, with 15 bases in between. CDR1 LNHNV and CDR2 YYDKDF come from the germline V gene (reference sequence). The CDR3 DNA reads TGTGCCACCAGCAGCTCCCTCTTCCTGGGCAAAAACATTCAGTACTTC. Its protein product is CATSSSLFLGKNIQYF. Complete variable domain (other parts from reference TRBV15 and TRBJ2-4): DAMVIQNPRYQVTQFGKPVTLSCSQTLNHNVMYWYQQKSSQAPKLLFHYYDKDFNNEADTPDNFQSRRPNTSFCFLDIRSPGLGDTAMYLCATSSSLFLGKNIQYFGAGTRLSVL.

This clone occurred once. The genes are TRBV7-9 and TRBJ2-1; weak D call: TRBD1 (6 bases). The CDR3 loop spans 16 amino acids. V was shortened by 6 bases and J by 5 bases, with 20 bases between the two germline ends. Per germline, CDR1 SEHNR and CDR2 FQNEAQ (reference sequence). The CDR3 DNA is TGTGCCAGCAGTCGAAAACAGGGATCCTTTGACAATGAGCAGTTCTTC. The encoded protein is CASSRKQGSFDNEQFF.

J is TRBJ2-5 and V is TRBV14; TRBD1 might be the D (6 bases). The CDR3 has 14 amino acids. Germline CDR1 and CDR2: SGHDN and FVKESK. Trimming stripped 4 bases from V and 1 base from J, with 10 bases between. The CDR3 protein is CASSRTQGQETQYF. The CDR3, as DNA: TGTGCCAGCAGCCGGACACAGGGCCAAGAGACCCAGTACTTC.

The V call is TRBV6-1, the J call TRBJ1-5; 7 positions agree with TRBD1. The V and J ends lost 4 bases and 4 bases, in that order; junction bases with no gene match: 4. Germline assignment: CDR1 MNHNS and CDR2 SASEGT. The CDR3 covers 14 residues. CDR3 amino acids: CASSVQGINQPQHF. CDR3 coding DNA: TGTGCCAGCAGTGTACAGGGGATTAATCAGCCCCAGCATTTT.

V is TRBV18 and J is TRBJ2-2; D perhaps matches TRBD1 (6 bases). Trimming cost V 3 bases and J 1 base, with 9 bases left between them. Germline loops: CDR1 KGHSH, CDR2 LQKENI. The CDR3 runs 15 residues. DNA for the CDR3: TGTGCCAGCTCACCGCGACAGGAGAACACCGGGGAGCTGTTTTTT. Amino acid sequence: CASSPRQENTGELFF.

This chain links TRBV7-9 with TRBJ2-1; 11 bases map to TRBD2. After removal of 6 bases from V and 2 bases from J, the junction contained 6 bases not matched to a gene. The CDR3 spans 16 residues. CDR1 SEHNR and CDR2 FQNEAQ come from the germline V gene (reference sequence). CDR3 coding DNA: TGTGCCAGCAGGCGCGGGACTAGCGGAACCTACAATGAGCAGTTCTTC. Its protein product is CASRRGTSGTYNEQFF.